These 14 T cell receptor beta chains were all obtained from the same sample, sequenced in a study of early T cells in non-severe SARS-CoV-2 infection. A single record per CDR3 protein comes from TCRdb applying MiXCR to the 5' RACE reads. Here the sample spans about 35,000 distinct CDR3 sequences, around 3.9% being singletons. Sequenced: whole blood. These receptors were collected from an adult who was a healthcare worker with PCR-confirmed SARS-CoV-2 infection or an uninfected control (not recorded which).

This clonotype was counted at least ten times. The chain couples TRBV7-9 to TRBJ1-6; 7 bases are shared with TRBD1. This CDR3 is built from 15 residues. Germline V gene sequence: CDR1 SEHNR, CDR2 FQNEAQ (reference sequence). The V gene end was trimmed by 4 bases and the J gene end by 8 bases; junction bases not matched to a gene: 8. The CDR3 coding sequence is TGTGCCAGCAGCTCTCCGGACAGGCGGGATTCACCCCTCCACTTT. It codes for CASSSPDRRDSPLHF.

This clonotype was counted at least ten times. V is TRBV30 and J is TRBJ2-7; D gene ambiguous. The V end was cut by 0 bases, the J end by 2 bases, with 11 bases between. Germline CDR1 reads GTSNPN; CDR2 reads SVGIG (reference sequence). This CDR3 is built from 14 residues. CDR3 residues: CAWSVPRLTYEQYF. CDR3 nucleotides: TGTGCCTGGAGTGTACCCAGGCTTACCTACGAGCAGTACTTC.

Many counts were recorded for this clonotype. The rearrangement uses TRBV27 and TRBJ1-3, with D tentatively TRBD1 (5 bases). V lost 2 bases and J 4 bases, leaving 9 bases between the germline ends. This CDR3 is built from 14 residues. Germline CDR1 reads MNHEY; CDR2 reads SMNVEV (reference sequence). The chain's CDR3 is CASSLRRAGNTIYF. The CDR3 region has the DNA TGTGCCAGCAGTTTACGCAGGGCCGGAAACACCATATATTTT.

The sample holds many counts of this clonotype. This chain links TRBV11-2 with TRBJ1-1; unclear D gene. CDR1 SGHAT and CDR2 FQNNGV come from the germline V gene. The CDR3 runs to 15 residues. With 6 bases removed from V and 4 bases from J, the gap between germline ends came to 18 bases. The CDR3 region is CASRKGRTAVTEAFF. In DNA form, the CDR3 reads TGTGCCAGCAGAAAGGGAAGGACGGCGGTCACTGAAGCTTTCTTT.

In its sample, this clonotype was seen many times. The chain recombines TRBV2 with TRBJ2-3; D remains ambiguous. Germline V gene data show CDR1 as SNHLY and CDR2 as FYNNEI. There are 11 residues in the CDR3. The germline V and J ends were trimmed by 1 base and 5 bases, with 1 base remaining between them. Here the CDR3 DNA reads TGTGCCAGCAGTGAAGGAGATACGCAGTATTTT. This encodes CASSEGDTQYF.

In this sample, this clonotype turned up many times. The CDR3 here is CATSEPGQGVWDTQYF. Written as DNA, the CDR3 is TGTGCCACCAGTGAACCGGGACAGGGGGTTTGGGATACGCAGTATTTT. The rearrangement joins TRBV24-1 to TRBJ2-3; TRBD1 aligns across 11 bases. Germline assignment: CDR1 KGHDR and CDR2 SFDVKD. J gave up 6 bases and V 4 bases, and 8 bases lay outside the gene matches. This CDR3 is 16 amino acids long.

This clonotype was detected many times. The V and J genes are TRBV10-1 and TRBJ2-5, with 9 nucleotides matching TRBD1. The CDR3 runs 16 residues. CDR1 and CDR2 from the germline V gene are WNHNN and SYGVQD (reference sequence). After removal of 3 bases from V and 1 base from J, the junction contained 6 bases not matched to a gene. The CDR3 loop reads CASSDPGQGGQETQYF. CDR3 bases: TGCGCCAGCAGTGACCCGGGACAGGGTGGCCAAGAGACCCAGTACTTC.

The J gene is TRBJ2-5, the V gene TRBV6-5; TRBD1 aligns across 7 bases. The germline CDR1 and CDR2 sequences are MNHEY and SVGAGI. The V and J ends lost 3 bases and 2 bases, in that order; junction bases with no gene match: 9. CDR3 size: 16 residues. In DNA, the CDR3 is TGTGCCAGCAGTTATGGAAGGGGGCGACTTCAAGAGACCCAGTACTTC. As protein: CASSYGRGRLQETQYF.

This clonotype came up many times. The genes are TRBV12-3 or TRBV12-4 and TRBJ2-1, with 13 bases fitting TRBD2. The length of the CDR3 is 15 residues. The trim removed 4 bases at V and 6 bases at J, leaving 3 bases unmatched. The DNA for the CDR3 is TGTGCCAGCAGTTGGACTAGCGGGAGTCCCAATGAGCAGTTCTTC. Its protein product is CASSWTSGSPNEQFF.

This clonotype came up a few times. The CDR3 here is CASGPKTAEETQYF. The CDR3, as DNA: TGTGCTAGTGGTCCGAAGACAGCCGAAGAGACCCAGTACTTC. The chain combines TRBV12-5 with TRBJ2-5; weak D call: TRBD1 (5 bases). Germline V gene data show CDR1 as LGHNT and CDR2 as FRNRAP. The CDR3 is 14 amino acids. Trimming took off 5 bases at V and 3 bases at J, with 13 bases between the two ends. The full variable domain, in which reference TRBV12-5 and TRBJ2-5 provide the parts outside the CDR3, is DARVTQTPRHKVTEMGQEVTMRCQPILGHNTVFWYRQTMMQGLELLAYFRNRAPLDDSGMPKDRFSAEMPDATLATLKIQPSEPRDSAVYFCASGPKTAEETQYFGPGTRLLVL.

This clonotype has a handful of counts. The rearrangement joins TRBV18 to TRBJ1-6, with 7 bases identical to TRBD1. This CDR3 comprises 14 residues. Germline V gene sequence: CDR1 KGHSH, CDR2 LQKENI. V lost 4 bases, J lost 10 bases, and 7 bases stayed unmatched. The CDR3 DNA follows: TGTGCCAGCTCACTCGACAGGGCGCGGTCACCCCTCCACTTT. Translation gives CASSLDRARSPLHF.

This clonotype was detected ten times or more. CDR3 in DNA: TGTGCCAGCAGGGTCGGGCGTGCCTACAATGAGCAGTTCTTC. This translates into CASRVGRAYNEQFF. This chain connects TRBV7-9 to TRBJ2-1; D is undetermined. The germline V gene encodes CDR1 SEHNR and CDR2 FQNEAQ (reference sequence). The CDR3 spans 14 residues. V dropped 6 bases and J dropped 2 bases, with 11 bases sitting between them.

The sample holds many counts of this clonotype. J is TRBJ2-5 and V is TRBV20-1, with 8 bases identical to TRBD2. CDR3 size: 14 residues. Germline-derived CDR1 and CDR2 are DFQATT and SNEGSKA (reference sequence). J was trimmed by 5 bases and V by 5 bases; bases with no gene match: 10. This chain's CDR3 is CSARSGSWSETQYF. The DNA for the CDR3 is TGCAGTGCTCGGAGCGGGAGTTGGAGTGAGACCCAGTACTTC.

This clonotype was recorded at least ten times. The rearrangement links TRBV19 to TRBJ1-5; D might be TRBD1 (6 bases). This CDR3 region has 16 residues. Germline assignment: CDR1 LNHDA and CDR2 SQIVND (reference sequence). Trimming pared 3 bases from V and 0 bases from J, leaving 12 bases between. The CDR3 is CASSINREHSNQPQHF. As DNA, the CDR3 is TGTGCCAGTAGTATTAACAGGGAGCATAGCAATCAGCCCCAGCATTTT.